Shown below are 9 T cell receptor beta chains from a single sample sequenced in a study of T cells in Graves' hyperthyroidism and ophthalmopathy. Researchers amplified the TCR beta CDR3 regions from RNA transcripts. RT-PCR in the first round (using the HTBI primer set) targeted the TCR CDR3. TCRdb reprocessed the multiplex PCR reads with MiXCR, giving one entry per CDR3 protein. Of about 360,000 distinct CDR3 sequences listed, around 25% are singletons. The sample taken for sequencing was blood. The receptors originated from a man aged 45-65 years with Graves' hyperthyroidism.

The chain recombines TRBV13 with TRBJ1-2, with 9 bases lining up with TRBD1. Germline trimming cut 3 bases from V and 4 bases from J; bases unmatched to any gene: 15. The CDR3 length is 18 residues. The V gene's germline CDR1 is PRHDT and CDR2 FYEKMQ (reference sequence). This CDR3 is CASSFRGSTRDRVYGYTF. The CDR3 DNA is TGTGCCAGCAGCTTTAGAGGTTCGACCCGGGACAGGGTCTATGGCTACACCTTC.

V gene TRBV25-1 combines with J gene TRBJ2-3; a weak D match, TRBD1 (5 bases). V lost 3 bases and J 2 bases, leaving 9 bases between the germline ends. Germline V gene data show CDR1 as MGHDK and CDR2 as SYGVNS. This CDR3 spans 14 amino acids. CDR3 nucleotide sequence: TGTGCCAGCAGTGATCAGGGTTCCACAGATACGCAGTATTTT. This sequence encodes CASSDQGSTDTQYF. The complete variable domain, with remaining parts taken from reference TRBV25-1 and TRBJ2-3, reads EADIYQTPRYLVIGTGKKITLECSQTMGHDKMYWYQQDPGMELHLIHYSYGVNSTEKGDLSSESTVSRIRTEHFPLTLESARPSHTSQYLCASSDQGSTDTQYFGPGTRLTVL.

The gene calls are TRBV11-3 and TRBJ2-1, with D perhaps TRBD2 (6 bases). The CDR3 runs to 18 residues. Trimming pared 5 bases from V and 6 bases from J, leaving 26 bases between. Germline values: CDR1 SGHNT, CDR2 YENEEA. CDR3 coding DNA: TGTGCCAGCAGCCTCCTCGGGTCACGGGGAGGTGCGGGCAATGAGCAGTTCTTC. Its protein is CASSLLGSRGGAGNEQFF.

Of note for this clonotype: In this CDR3 the conserved last residue, phenylalanine or tryptophan, is missing, so a read error is likely. V gene TRBV28 combines with J gene TRBJ1-2; D unclear. V was cut by 7 bases and J by 7 bases, with 22 bases left in between. Per germline, CDR1 MDHEN and CDR2 SYDVKM. CDR3 length equals 15 residues. The CDR3 DNA reads TGTGCCAGCAACGAATACGTCGACCGCGCCCGTGGCTACACCCTC. Translating it yields CASNEYVDRARGYTL.

Many counts were recorded for this clonotype. The V and J genes are TRBV5-6 and TRBJ2-1; D is ambiguous. This CDR3 has 14 amino acids. The ends were cut back, 4 bases at V and 9 bases at J, with 17 bases in the middle. In germline, CDR1 is SGHDT, CDR2 YYEEEE. In DNA, the CDR3 is TGTGCCAGCAGCAACCTGACAAGGAAGTTTGAGCAGTTCTTC. This codes for CASSNLTRKFEQFF. The entire variable domain, with the rest obtained from reference TRBV5-6 and TRBJ2-1, is as follows: DAGVTQSPTHLIKTRGQQVTLRCSPKSGHDTVSWYQQALGQGPQFIFQYYEEEERQRGNFPDRFSGHQFPNYSSELNVNALLLGDSALYLCASSNLTRKFEQFFGPGTRLTVL.

The chain uses TRBV14 and TRBJ1-2, with 8 nucleotides matching TRBD1. This CDR3 comprises 16 residues. The junction had 9 bases not matched to a gene; V was cut back by 4 bases and J by 2 bases. From germline, CDR1 is SGHDN and CDR2 FVKESK. The CDR3 protein is CASSPVAGGANYGYTF. The CDR3, as DNA: TGTGCCAGCAGCCCAGTGGCAGGGGGCGCGAACTATGGCTACACCTTC.

This clonotype appeared many times. This chain links TRBV27 with TRBJ1-2; tentatively, D is TRBD1 (5 bases). CDR1 is MNHEY and CDR2 is SMNVEV in the germline V gene (reference sequence). Between the trimmed V and J ends, which lost 5 bases and 2 bases, there was a span of 12 bases. This CDR3 region has 14 residues. CDR3 loop: CASSTGTPNYGYTF. In DNA form, the CDR3 reads TGTGCCAGCAGTACCGGGACGCCAAACTATGGCTACACCTTC.

CDR3 nucleotides: TGTGCCAGCAGCTTATCGGGTAGCATCTATGAGCAGTTCTTC. This translates into CASSLSGSIYEQFF. The rearrangement links TRBV11-3 to TRBJ2-1; D is undetermined. Trimming cost V 2 bases and J 8 bases, with 13 bases left between them. This CDR3 spans 14 amino acids. CDR1 and CDR2 from the germline V gene are SGHNT and YENEEA.

Regarding this clonotype: This clone may be a read error of a much larger clone one base away. The genes are TRBV7-9 and TRBJ2-1; 9 bases are a match to TRBD1. V lost 6 bases and J lost 7; bases outside the gene matches: 13. The CDR3 is made up of 16 amino acids. CDR1 SEHNR and CDR2 FQNEAQ come from the germline V gene (reference sequence). This CDR3 is CASSLTTGTGTNEQFF. The CDR3 DNA reads TGTGCCAGCAGTTTGACCACCGGGACAGGGACGAATGAGCAGTTCTTC.